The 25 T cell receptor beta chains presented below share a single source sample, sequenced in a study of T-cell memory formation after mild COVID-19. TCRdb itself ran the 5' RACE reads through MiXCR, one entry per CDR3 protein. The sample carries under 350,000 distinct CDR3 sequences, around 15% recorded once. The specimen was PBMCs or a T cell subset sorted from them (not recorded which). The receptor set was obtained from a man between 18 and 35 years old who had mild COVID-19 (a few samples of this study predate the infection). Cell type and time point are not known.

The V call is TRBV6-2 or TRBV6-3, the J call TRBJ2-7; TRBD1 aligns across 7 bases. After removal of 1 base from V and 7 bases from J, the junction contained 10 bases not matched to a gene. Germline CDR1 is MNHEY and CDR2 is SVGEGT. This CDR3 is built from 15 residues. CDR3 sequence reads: CASSYWGQIFGEQYF. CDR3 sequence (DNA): TGTGCCAGCAGTTACTGGGGACAGATCTTCGGGGAGCAGTACTTC.

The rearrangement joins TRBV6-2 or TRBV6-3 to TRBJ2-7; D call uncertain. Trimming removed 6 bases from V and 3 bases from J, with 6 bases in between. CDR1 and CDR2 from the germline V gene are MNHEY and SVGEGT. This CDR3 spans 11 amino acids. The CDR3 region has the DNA TGTGCCAGCAGATATCTCTACGAGCAGTACTTC. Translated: CASRYLYEQYF.

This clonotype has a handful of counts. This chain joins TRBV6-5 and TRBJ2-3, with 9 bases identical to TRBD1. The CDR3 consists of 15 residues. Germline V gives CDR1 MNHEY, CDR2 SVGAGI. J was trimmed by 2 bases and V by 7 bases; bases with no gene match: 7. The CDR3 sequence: CASNPGQGITDTQYF. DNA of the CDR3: TGTGCCAGCAACCCGGGACAGGGCATCACAGATACGCAGTATTTT.

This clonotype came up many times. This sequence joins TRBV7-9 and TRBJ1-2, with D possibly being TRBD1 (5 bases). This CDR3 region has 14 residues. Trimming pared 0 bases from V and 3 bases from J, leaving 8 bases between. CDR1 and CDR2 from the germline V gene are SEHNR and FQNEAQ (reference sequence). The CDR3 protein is CASSLAGTDYGYTF. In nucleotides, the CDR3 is TGTGCCAGCAGCTTAGCCGGGACGGACTATGGCTACACCTTC. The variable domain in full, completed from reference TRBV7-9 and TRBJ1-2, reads DTGVSQNPRHKITKRGQNVTFRCDPISEHNRLYWYRQTLGQGPEFLTYFQNEAQLEKSRLLSDRFSAERPKGSFSTLEIQRTEQGDSAMYLCASSLAGTDYGYTFGSGTRLTVV.

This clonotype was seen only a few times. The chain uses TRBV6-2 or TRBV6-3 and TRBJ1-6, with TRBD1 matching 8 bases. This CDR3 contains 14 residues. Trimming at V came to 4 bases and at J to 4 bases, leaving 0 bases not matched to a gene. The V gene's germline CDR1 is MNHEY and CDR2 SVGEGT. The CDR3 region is CASSWTGYNSPLHF. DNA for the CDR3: TGTGCCAGCAGTTGGACAGGGTATAATTCACCCCTCCACTTT.

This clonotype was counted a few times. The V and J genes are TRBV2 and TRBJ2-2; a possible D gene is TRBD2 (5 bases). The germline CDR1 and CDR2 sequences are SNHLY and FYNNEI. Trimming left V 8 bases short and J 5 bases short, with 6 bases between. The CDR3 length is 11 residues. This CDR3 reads CASWRTGELFF. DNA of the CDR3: TGTGCCAGCTGGAGGACCGGGGAGCTGTTTTTT.

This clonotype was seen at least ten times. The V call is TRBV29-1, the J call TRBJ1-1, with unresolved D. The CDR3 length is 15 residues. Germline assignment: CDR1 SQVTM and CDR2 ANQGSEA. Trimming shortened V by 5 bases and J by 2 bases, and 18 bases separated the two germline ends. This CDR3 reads CSVHPPGPINTEAFF. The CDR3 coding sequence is TGCAGCGTTCATCCCCCCGGACCGATAAACACTGAAGCTTTCTTT.

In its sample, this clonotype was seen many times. The CDR3 DNA follows: TGTGCCAGCAGCTTATGGCGCGAGACCCAGTACTTC. Encoded protein: CASSLWRETQYF. V gene TRBV7-6 combines with J gene TRBJ2-5, with unresolved D. The V gene's germline CDR1 is SGHVS and CDR2 FNYEAQ. Trimming took 2 bases from V and 5 from J, leaving 6 bases between them. The length of the CDR3 is 12 residues.

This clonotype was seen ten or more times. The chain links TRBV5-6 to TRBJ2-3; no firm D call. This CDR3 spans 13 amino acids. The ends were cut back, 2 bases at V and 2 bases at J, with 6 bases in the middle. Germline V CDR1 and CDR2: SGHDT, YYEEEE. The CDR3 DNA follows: TGTGCCAGCAGCTTAGAGGTCACAGATACGCAGTATTTT. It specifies CASSLEVTDTQYF.

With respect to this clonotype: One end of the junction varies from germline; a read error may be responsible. CDR3 sequence reads: CASSFGTGGYQTQHF. CDR3 bases: TGTGCCAGTAGTTTTGGGACAGGGGGCTATCAGACCCAGCATTTT. This chain links TRBV19 with TRBJ1-5; 12 nucleotides agree with TRBD1. Germline values: CDR1 LNHDA, CDR2 SQIVND (reference sequence). The CDR3 runs 15 residues.

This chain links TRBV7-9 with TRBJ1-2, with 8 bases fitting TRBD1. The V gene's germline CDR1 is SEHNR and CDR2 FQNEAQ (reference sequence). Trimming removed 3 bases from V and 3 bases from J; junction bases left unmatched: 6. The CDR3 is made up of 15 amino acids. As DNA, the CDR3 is TGTGCCAGCAGCTTGTACAGGGGGATGGACTATGGCTACACCTTC. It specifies CASSLYRGMDYGYTF. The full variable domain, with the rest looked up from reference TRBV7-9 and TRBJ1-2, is DTGVSQNPRHKITKRGQNVTFRCDPISEHNRLYWYRQTLGQGPEFLTYFQNEAQLEKSRLLSDRFSAERPKGSFSTLEIQRTEQGDSAMYLCASSLYRGMDYGYTFGSGTRLTVV.

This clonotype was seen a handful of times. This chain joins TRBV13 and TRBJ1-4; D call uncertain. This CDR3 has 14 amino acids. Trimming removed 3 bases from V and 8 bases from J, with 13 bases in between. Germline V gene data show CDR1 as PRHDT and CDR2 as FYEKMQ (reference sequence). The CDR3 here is CASSFRGGREKLFF. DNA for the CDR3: TGTGCCAGCAGCTTCCGGGGAGGTCGGGAAAAACTGTTTTTT.

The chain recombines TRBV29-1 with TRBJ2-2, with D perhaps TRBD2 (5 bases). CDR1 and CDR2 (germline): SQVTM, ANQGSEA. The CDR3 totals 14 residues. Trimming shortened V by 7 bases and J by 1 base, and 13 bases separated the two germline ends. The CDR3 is CSARRGENTGELFF. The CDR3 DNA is TGCAGCGCCCGACGGGGTGAGAACACCGGGGAGCTGTTTTTT.

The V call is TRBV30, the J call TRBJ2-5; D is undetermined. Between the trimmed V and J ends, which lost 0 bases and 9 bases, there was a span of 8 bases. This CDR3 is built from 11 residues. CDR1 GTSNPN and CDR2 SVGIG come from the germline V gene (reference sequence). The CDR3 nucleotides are TGTGCCTGGAGTGTTTTGGGCGCCCAGTACTTC. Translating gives CAWSVLGAQYF.

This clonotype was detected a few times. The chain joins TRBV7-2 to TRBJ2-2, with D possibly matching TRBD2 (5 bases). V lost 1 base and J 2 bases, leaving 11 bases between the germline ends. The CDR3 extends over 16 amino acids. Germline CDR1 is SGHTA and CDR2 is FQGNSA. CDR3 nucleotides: TGTGCCAGCAGCTTAGTAGCGATCCCTAACACCGGGGAGCTGTTTTTT. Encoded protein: CASSLVAIPNTGELFF. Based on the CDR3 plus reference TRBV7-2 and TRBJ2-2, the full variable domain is GAGVSQSPSNKVTEKGKDVELRCDPISGHTALYWYRQSLGQGLEFLIYFQGNSAPDKSGLPSDRFSAERTGGSVSTLTIQRTQQEDSAVYLCASSLVAIPNTGELFFGEGSRLTVL.

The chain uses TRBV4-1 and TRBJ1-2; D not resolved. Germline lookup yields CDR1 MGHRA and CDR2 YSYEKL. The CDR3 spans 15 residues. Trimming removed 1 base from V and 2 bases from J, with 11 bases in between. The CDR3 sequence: CASSQGPQANYGYTF. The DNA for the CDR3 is TGCGCCAGCAGCCAAGGACCGCAGGCCAACTATGGCTACACCTTC.

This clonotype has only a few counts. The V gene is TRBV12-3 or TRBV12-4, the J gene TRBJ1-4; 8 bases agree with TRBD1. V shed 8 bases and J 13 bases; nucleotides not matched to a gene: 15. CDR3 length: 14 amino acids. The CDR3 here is CASGETGAIWRLFF. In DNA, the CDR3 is TGTGCCAGCGGAGAGACAGGGGCCATCTGGAGACTGTTTTTT.

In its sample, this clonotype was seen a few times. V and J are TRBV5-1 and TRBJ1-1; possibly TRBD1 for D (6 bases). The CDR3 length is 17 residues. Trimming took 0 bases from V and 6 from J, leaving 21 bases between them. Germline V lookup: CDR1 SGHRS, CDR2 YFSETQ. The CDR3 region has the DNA TGCGCCAGCAGCTTGGCTCAGTCTACAGGGATGGACGCTGAAGCTTTCTTT. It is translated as CASSLAQSTGMDAEAFF.

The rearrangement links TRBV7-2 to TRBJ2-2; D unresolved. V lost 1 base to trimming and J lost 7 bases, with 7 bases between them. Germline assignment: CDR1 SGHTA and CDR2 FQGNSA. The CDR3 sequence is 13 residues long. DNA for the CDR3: TGTGCCAGCAGCTTAGAATACATCGGGGAGCTGTTTTTT. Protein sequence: CASSLEYIGELFF.

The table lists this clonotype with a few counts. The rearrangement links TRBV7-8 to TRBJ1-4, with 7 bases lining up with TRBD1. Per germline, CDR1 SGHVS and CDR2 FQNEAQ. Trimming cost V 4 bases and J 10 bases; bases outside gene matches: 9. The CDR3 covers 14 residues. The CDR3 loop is CASSSGQIARKLFF. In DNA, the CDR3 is TGTGCCAGCAGCTCGGGACAGATAGCTAGAAAACTGTTTTTT. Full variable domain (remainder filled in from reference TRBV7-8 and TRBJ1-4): GAGVSQSPRYKVAKRGQDVALRCDPISGHVSLFWYQQALGQGPEFLTYFQNEAQLDKSGLPSDRFFAERPEGSVSTLKIQRTQQEDSAVYLCASSSGQIARKLFFGSGTQLSVL.

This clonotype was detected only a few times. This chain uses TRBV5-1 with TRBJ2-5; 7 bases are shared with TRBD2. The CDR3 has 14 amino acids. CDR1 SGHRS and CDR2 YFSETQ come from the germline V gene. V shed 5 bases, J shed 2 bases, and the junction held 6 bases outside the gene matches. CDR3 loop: CASSLLAAQETQYF. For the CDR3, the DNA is TGCGCCAGCAGTTTGCTAGCGGCACAAGAGACCCAGTACTTC.

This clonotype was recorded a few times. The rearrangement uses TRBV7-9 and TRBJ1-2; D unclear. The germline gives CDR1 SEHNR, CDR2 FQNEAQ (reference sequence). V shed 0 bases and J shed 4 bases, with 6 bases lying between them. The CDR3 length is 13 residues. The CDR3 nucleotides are TGTGCCAGCAGCTTAGCCCGTTTCTATGGCTACACCTTC. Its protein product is CASSLARFYGYTF.

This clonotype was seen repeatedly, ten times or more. The CDR3 loop reads CASSQGTGFGYNEQFF. The CDR3 region has the DNA TGTGCCAGCAGCCAAGGGACAGGGTTCGGCTACAATGAGCAGTTCTTC. The chain links TRBV7-8 to TRBJ2-1; the match to TRBD1 covers 9 bases. This CDR3 region has 16 residues. Germline V CDR1 and CDR2: SGHVS, FQNEAQ. Trimming cost V 5 bases and J 3 bases; bases outside gene matches: 8.

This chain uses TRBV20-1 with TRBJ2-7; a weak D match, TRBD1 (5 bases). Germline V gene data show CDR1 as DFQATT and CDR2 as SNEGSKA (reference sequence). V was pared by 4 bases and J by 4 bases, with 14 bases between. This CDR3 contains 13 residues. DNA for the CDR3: TGCAGTGCTATCCCAGGGAACCAATACGAGCAGTACTTC. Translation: CSAIPGNQYEQYF.

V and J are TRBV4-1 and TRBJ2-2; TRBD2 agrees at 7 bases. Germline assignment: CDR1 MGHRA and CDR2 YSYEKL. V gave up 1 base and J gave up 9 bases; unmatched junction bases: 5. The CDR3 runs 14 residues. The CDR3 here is CASSQGGGRRELFF. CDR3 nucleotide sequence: TGCGCCAGCAGCCAAGGCGGGGGTCGAAGGGAGCTGTTTTTT.